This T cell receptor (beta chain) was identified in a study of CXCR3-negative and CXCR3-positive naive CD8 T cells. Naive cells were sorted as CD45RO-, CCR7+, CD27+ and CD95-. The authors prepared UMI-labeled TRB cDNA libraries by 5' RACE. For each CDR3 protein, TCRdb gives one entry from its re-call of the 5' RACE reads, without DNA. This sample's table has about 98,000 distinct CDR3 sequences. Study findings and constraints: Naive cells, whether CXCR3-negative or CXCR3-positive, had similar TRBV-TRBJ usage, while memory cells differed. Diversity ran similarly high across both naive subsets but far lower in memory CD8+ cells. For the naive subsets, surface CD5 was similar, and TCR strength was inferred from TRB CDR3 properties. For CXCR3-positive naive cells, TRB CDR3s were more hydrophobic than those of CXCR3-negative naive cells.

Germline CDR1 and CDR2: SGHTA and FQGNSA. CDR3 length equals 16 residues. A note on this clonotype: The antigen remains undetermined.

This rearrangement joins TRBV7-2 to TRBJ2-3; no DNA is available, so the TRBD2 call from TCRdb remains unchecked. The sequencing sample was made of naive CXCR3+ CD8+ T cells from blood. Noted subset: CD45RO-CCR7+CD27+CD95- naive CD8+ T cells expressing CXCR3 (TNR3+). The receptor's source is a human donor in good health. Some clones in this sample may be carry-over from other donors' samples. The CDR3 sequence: CASSLIAGTSTDTQYF.